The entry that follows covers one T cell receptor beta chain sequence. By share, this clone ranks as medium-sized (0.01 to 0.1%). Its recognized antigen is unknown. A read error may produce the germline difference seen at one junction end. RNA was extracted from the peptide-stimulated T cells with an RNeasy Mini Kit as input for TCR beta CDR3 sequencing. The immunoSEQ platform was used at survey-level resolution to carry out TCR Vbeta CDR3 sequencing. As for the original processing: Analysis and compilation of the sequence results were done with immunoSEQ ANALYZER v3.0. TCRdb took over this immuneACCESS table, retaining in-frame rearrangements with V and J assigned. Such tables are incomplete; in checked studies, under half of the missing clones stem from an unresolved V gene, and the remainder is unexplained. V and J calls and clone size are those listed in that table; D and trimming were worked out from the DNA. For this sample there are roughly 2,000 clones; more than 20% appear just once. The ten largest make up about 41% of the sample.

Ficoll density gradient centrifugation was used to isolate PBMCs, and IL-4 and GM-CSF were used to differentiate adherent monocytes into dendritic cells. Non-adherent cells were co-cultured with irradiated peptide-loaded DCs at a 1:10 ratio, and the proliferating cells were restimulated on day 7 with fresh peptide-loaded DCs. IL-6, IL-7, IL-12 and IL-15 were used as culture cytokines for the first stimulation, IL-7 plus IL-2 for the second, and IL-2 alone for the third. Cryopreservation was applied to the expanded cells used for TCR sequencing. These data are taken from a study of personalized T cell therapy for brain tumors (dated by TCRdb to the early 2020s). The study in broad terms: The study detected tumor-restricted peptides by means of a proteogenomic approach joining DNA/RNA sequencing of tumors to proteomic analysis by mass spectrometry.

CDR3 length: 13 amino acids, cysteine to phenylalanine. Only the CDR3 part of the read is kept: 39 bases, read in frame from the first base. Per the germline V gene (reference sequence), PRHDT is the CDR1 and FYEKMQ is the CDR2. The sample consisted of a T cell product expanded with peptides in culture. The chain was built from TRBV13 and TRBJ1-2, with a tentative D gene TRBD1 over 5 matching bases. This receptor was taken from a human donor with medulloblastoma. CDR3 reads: CASSVGRAGGYTF. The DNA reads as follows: TGTGCCAGCAGCGTAGGCAGGGCTGGTGGCTACACCTTC.